One and the same sample provided the 10 T cell receptor beta chains below, sequenced in a study of T cells in Graves' hyperthyroidism and ophthalmopathy (dated by TCRdb to about 2019). Libraries were made using multiplex PCR. Sequencing took place on an Illumina HiSeq 2000. TCR beta CDR3 regions were amplified from RNA transcripts. For the first round of RT-PCR on the TCR CDR3, the HTBI primer set was used together with the Qiagen OneStep RT-PCR kit. TCRdb reworked the public reads: Q25 trimming with fastp, MiXCR clone assembly, productive beta chains retained. Every entry covers one CDR3 protein and lists the most common genes and DNA from its rows. Counted in this sample were approximately 690,000 distinct CDR3 sequences; less than 25% of them appeared once. Over 30% of the sample rests with the top ten. Sequences were obtained from blood. These receptors all stem from a man aged 30 to 39 with Graves' ophthalmopathy.

This clonotype was detected only a few times. The chain combines TRBV4-3 with TRBJ2-1; D may be TRBD1 (5 bases). The CDR3 has 15 residues. Trimming cost V 0 bases and J 5 bases, with 11 bases left between them. Germline values: CDR1 LGHNA, CDR2 YSLEER. The CDR3 protein is CASSQDLWGNNEQFF. Here the CDR3 DNA reads TGCGCCAGCAGCCAAGACCTCTGGGGCAACAATGAGCAGTTCTTC.

The sample holds a few counts of this clonotype. This chain joins TRBV11-1 and TRBJ2-1; 10 bases fit TRBD2. This CDR3 comprises 20 residues. V lost 5 bases to trimming and J lost 0 bases; unmatched junction nucleotides: 16. CDR1 is SGHAT and CDR2 is FQDESV in the germline V gene (reference sequence). This CDR3 is CASSGKDGSGRPSSYNEQFF. The CDR3 nucleotides are TGTGCCAGCAGCGGGAAGGATGGTAGCGGGAGGCCCAGCTCCTACAATGAGCAGTTCTTC. The entire variable domain, with the rest obtained from reference TRBV11-1 and TRBJ2-1, is as follows: EAEVAQSPRYKITEKSQAVAFWCDPISGHATLYWYRQILGQGPELLVQFQDESVVDDSQLPKDRFSAERLKGVDSTLKIQPAELGDSAMYLCASSGKDGSGRPSSYNEQFFGPGTRLTVL.

This clonotype has at least ten counts. The J gene is TRBJ2-3, the V gene TRBV5-1, with no clear D. V lost 0 bases, J lost 4 bases, and 15 bases lay in between. Germline V gene lookup returns CDR1 SGHRS and CDR2 YFSETQ. The CDR3 spans 16 residues. The CDR3 here is CASSLADGQLADTQYF. CDR3 sequence (DNA): TGCGCCAGCAGCTTGGCCGATGGGCAGCTAGCAGATACGCAGTATTTT.

V and J are TRBV20-1 and TRBJ2-7; D is possibly TRBD1 (6 bases). Per germline, CDR1 DFQATT and CDR2 SNEGSKA (reference sequence). Trimming pared 6 bases from V and 5 bases from J, leaving 17 bases between. The CDR3 has 13 residues. The CDR3 loop is CSARVPTGNEQYF. The DNA of the CDR3 is TGCAGTGCGAGGGTCCCTACAGGGAACGAGCAGTACTTC.

The table lists this clonotype with many counts. The chain couples TRBV7-2 to TRBJ1-2; D is possibly TRBD1 (6 bases). Germline V CDR1 and CDR2: SGHTA, FQGNSA. Trimming left V 3 bases short and J 5 bases short, with 13 bases between. This CDR3 has 14 residues. As DNA, the CDR3 is TGTGCCAGCAGCTTTGGGCAGGGGTTGTATGGCTACACCTTC. It encodes CASSFGQGLYGYTF.

This clonotype was counted ten times or more. This chain connects TRBV11-3 to TRBJ1-1; D remains unclear. CDR3 length: 12 amino acids. Trimming removed 6 bases at V and 1 base at J, with 6 bases between. The germline CDR1 and CDR2 sequences are SGHNT and YENEEA. CDR3 DNA sequence: TGTGCCAGCAGGGGATCGAACACTGAAGCTTTCTTT. This encodes CASRGSNTEAFF.

This clonotype was counted at least ten times. The chain carries TRBV7-9 and TRBJ1-2; 7 bases line up with TRBD1. The CDR3 is 12 amino acids. Germline trimming cut 5 bases from V and 8 bases from J; bases unmatched to any gene: 5. The germline gives CDR1 SEHNR, CDR2 FQNEAQ (reference sequence). CDR3 protein: CASSRTGDGYTF. The CDR3 region has the DNA TGTGCCAGCAGCCGTACAGGGGACGGCTACACCTTC. The full variable domain, in which reference TRBV7-9 and TRBJ1-2 provide the parts outside the CDR3, is DTGVSQNPRHKITKRGQNVTFRCDPISEHNRLYWYRQTLGQGPEFLTYFQNEAQLEKSRLLSDRFSAERPKGSFSTLEIQRTEQGDSAMYLCASSRTGDGYTFGSGTRLTVV.

In its sample, this clonotype was seen many times. The genes are TRBV28 and TRBJ1-4; the D is unclear. V dropped 6 bases and J dropped 0 bases, with 14 bases sitting between them. Germline V gene sequence: CDR1 MDHEN, CDR2 SYDVKM. The length of the CDR3 is 16 residues. The CDR3 protein is CASSPAKRPTNEKLFF. CDR3 DNA: TGTGCCAGCAGCCCCGCGAAGCGTCCAACTAATGAAAAACTGTTTTTT. Based on the CDR3 plus reference TRBV28 and TRBJ1-4, the full variable domain is DVKVTQSSRYLVKRTGEKVFLECVQDMDHENMFWYRQDPGLGLRLIYFSYDVKMKEKGDIPEGYSVSREKKERFSLILESASTNQTSMYLCASSPAKRPTNEKLFFGSGTQLSVL.

In its sample, this clonotype was seen once. The chain joins TRBV15 to TRBJ2-7; D possibly corresponds to TRBD1 (6 bases). This CDR3 has 13 amino acids. V lost 0 bases and J 6 bases, leaving 9 bases between the germline ends. CDR1 and CDR2 (germline): LNHNV, YYDKDF (reference sequence). The CDR3 region is CATSRDTGFEQYF. In DNA form, the CDR3 reads TGTGCCACCAGCAGAGATACAGGGTTCGAGCAGTACTTC.

The rearrangement uses TRBV7-6 and TRBJ1-4, with D unresolved. CDR3 length equals 13 residues. Germline V gene sequence: CDR1 SGHVS, CDR2 FNYEAQ. With 2 bases removed from V and 2 bases from J, the gap between germline ends came to 3 bases. The DNA of the CDR3 is TGTGCCAGCAGCTTAAGGACTAATGAAAAACTGTTTTTT. This codes for CASSLRTNEKLFF.